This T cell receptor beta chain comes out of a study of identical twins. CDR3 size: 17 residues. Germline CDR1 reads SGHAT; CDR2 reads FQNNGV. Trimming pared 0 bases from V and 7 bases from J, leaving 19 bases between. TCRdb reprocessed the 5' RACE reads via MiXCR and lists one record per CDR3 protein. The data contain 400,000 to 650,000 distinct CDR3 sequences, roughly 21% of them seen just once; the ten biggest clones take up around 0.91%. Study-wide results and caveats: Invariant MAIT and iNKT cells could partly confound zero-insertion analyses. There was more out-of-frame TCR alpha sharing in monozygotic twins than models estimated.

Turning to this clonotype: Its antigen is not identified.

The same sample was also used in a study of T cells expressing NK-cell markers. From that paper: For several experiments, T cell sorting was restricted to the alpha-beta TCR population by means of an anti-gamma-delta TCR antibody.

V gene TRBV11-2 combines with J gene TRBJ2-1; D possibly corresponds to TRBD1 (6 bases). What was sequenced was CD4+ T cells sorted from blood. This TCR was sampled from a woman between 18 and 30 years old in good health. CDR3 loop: CASSLEGTTPRGNEQFF. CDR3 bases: TGTGCCAGCAGCTTAGAGGGGACGACCCCTAGGGGGAATGAGCAGTTCTTC.